The entry below describes one TCR beta chain. Antigen specificity is unknown. The CDR3 runs 15 residues. Germline V lookup: CDR1 SGHAT, CDR2 FQNNGV. The V and J ends lost 0 bases and 10 bases respectively, with 13 bases between them. The sample belongs to a study of T cell responses to AZD1222 COVID-19 vaccine. The assay was immunoSEQ multiplex PCR, and TCRdb's table has in-frame clones only and misses some. Of 150,000 to 200,000 clones in the sample, around 90% were seen once. Overall study results and limits: Repertoires were obtained only post-peak T cell response. Unmutated variant regions are reportedly targeted by nearly half of spike-specific TCRs. Only 6 or 7 AZD1222 recipients tested seropositive at baseline. Donors, mostly white British, included more females; clonal diversity was possibly underestimated.

This clonotype was sampled from an adult who received the MenACWY meningococcal vaccine as a control. The sample consisted of peripheral blood, taken 28 days after the second dose of the MenACWY control vaccine. The chain joins TRBV11-2 to TRBJ1-6; no reliable D call. The CDR3 DNA sequence: TGTGCCAGCAGCTTAGATCGGGGAACCCCATCACCCCTCCACTTT. Its translation is CASSLDRGTPSPLHF.